Listed below are T cell receptor beta chains from one sample, sequenced in a study of cytotoxic CD8 clonotypes in ibrutinib-treated CLL. The protocol was immunoSEQ multiplex PCR, while the TCRdb copy is restricted to in-frame clones and leaves out a portion. In the table there are some 300,000 clones, about 80% of which are singletons. The sequenced sample was PBMCs, obtained before ibrutinib treatment. All receptors derive from a human donor with chronic lymphocytic leukemia. Both conserved end residues are part of each CDR3. Each record gives: clone size, V gene, J gene, D gene, CDR3 DNA, CDR3 protein. A D gene is named only where the DNA matches it firmly. Size is omitted from some rows. Given values are once, few, many or a class for expanded clones.

abundance: .
v_gene: TRBV4-2
j_gene: TRBJ2-4
d_gene: TRBD2
CDR3nt: TGTGCCAGCAGCCAAGACAGAGCTAGCGGGAGAGTTCAGTACTTC
CDR3aa: CASSQDRASGRVQYF

abundance: .
v_gene: TRBV19
j_gene: TRBJ2-7
d_gene: TRBD1
CDR3nt: TGTGCCAGTAGTTCCTCTCCGGGGACAGGGGGCGGCGAGCAGTACTTC
CDR3aa: CASSSSPGTGGGEQYF

abundance: .
v_gene: TRBV29-1
j_gene: TRBJ2-1
d_gene: .
CDR3nt: TGCAGCGTTGTTCCGGGCAATGAGCAGTTCTTC
CDR3aa: CSVVPGNEQFF

abundance: once
v_gene: TRBV9
j_gene: TRBJ2-7
d_gene: .
CDR3nt: TGTGCCAGCAGCGCCTCAGGGACTTACGAGCAGTACTTC
CDR3aa: CASSASGTYEQYF

abundance: .
v_gene: TRBV19
j_gene: TRBJ1-2
d_gene: TRBD1
CDR3nt: TGTGCCAGCCAGACAGGGGCCATTGGCTATGGCTACACCTTC
CDR3aa: CASQTGAIGYGYTF

abundance: .
v_gene: TRBV5-6
j_gene: TRBJ1-1
d_gene: .
CDR3nt: TGTGCCAGCAGCTTGGCATTACCGAACACTGAAGCTTTCTTT
CDR3aa: CASSLALPNTEAFF

abundance: .
v_gene: TRBV27
j_gene: TRBJ2-7
d_gene: .
CDR3nt: TGTGCCAGCAGTTTAATTAGTCAGGTACAGCCCTACGAGCAGTACTTC
CDR3aa: CASSLISQVQPYEQYF

abundance: .
v_gene: TRBV4-3
j_gene: TRBJ2-1
d_gene: TRBD2
CDR3nt: TGCGCCAGCAGCTACTCGGCTCAACTAGCGGGGTACAATGAGCAGTTCTTC
CDR3aa: CASSYSAQLAGYNEQFF

abundance: few
v_gene: TRBV9
j_gene: TRBJ1-5
d_gene: .
CDR3nt: TGTGCCAGCAGCGTAGGGGCAGGGGCGTACAATCAGCCCCAGCATTTT
CDR3aa: CASSVGAGAYNQPQHF

abundance: .
v_gene: TRBV10-1
j_gene: TRBJ2-7
d_gene: .
CDR3nt: TGCGCCAGCAGTGAGTCGTTAGTAGTTTCCGTTATCCTTTCTCGCGAGCAGTACTTC
CDR3aa: CASSESLVVSVILSREQYF

abundance: .
v_gene: TRBV5-1
j_gene: TRBJ1-1
d_gene: .
CDR3nt: TGCGCCAGCAGCCTTAGTACCAGGGGAGGATCGAGCGCTGAAGCTTTCTTT
CDR3aa: CASSLSTRGGSSAEAFF

abundance: .
v_gene: TRBV29-1
j_gene: TRBJ2-1
d_gene: .
CDR3nt: TGCAGCGTCCCACGGGGGAGTGAGCAGTTCTTC
CDR3aa: CSVPRGSEQFF

abundance: few
v_gene: TRBV29-1
j_gene: TRBJ1-1
d_gene: TRBD1
CDR3nt: TGCAGCGTTCATGCGGACAGGGAGGCTTTCTTT
CDR3aa: CSVHADREAFF

abundance: .
v_gene: TRBV28
j_gene: TRBJ2-7
d_gene: .
CDR3nt: TGTGCCAGCAGTTTTAGATTTAGGGAGAGGTACGAGCAGTACTTC
CDR3aa: CASSFRFRERYEQYF

abundance: .
v_gene: TRBV30
j_gene: TRBJ1-2
d_gene: .
CDR3nt: TGTGCCTGGAGTGTGTCAATTAACTATGGCTACACCTTC
CDR3aa: CAWSVSINYGYTF

abundance: .
v_gene: TRBV10-3
j_gene: TRBJ2-5
d_gene: TRBD2
CDR3nt: TGTGCCACCAAGCGGGGCGAGGAGACCCAGTACTTC
CDR3aa: CATKRGEETQYF

abundance: .
v_gene: TRBV4-2
j_gene: TRBJ2-7
d_gene: .
CDR3nt: TGTGCCAGCAGCCAGGACTACGACGAGCAGTACTTC
CDR3aa: CASSQDYDEQYF

abundance: .
v_gene: TRBV10-1
j_gene: TRBJ2-7
d_gene: .
CDR3nt: TGCGCCAGCAGTGATGGCGGGACTCCCTACGAGCAGTACTTC
CDR3aa: CASSDGGTPYEQYF

abundance: .
v_gene: TRBV7-8
j_gene: TRBJ2-4
d_gene: .
CDR3nt: TGTGCCAGCAGCCCCCCCCGCTCGGACATTCAGTACTTC
CDR3aa: CASSPPRSDIQYF

abundance: .
v_gene: TRBV11-2
j_gene: TRBJ2-3
d_gene: .
CDR3nt: TGTGCCAGCAGCTCCCAGGGGGGACAGTGGGGCACAGATACGCAGTATTTT
CDR3aa: CASSSQGGQWGTDTQYF

abundance: .
v_gene: TRBV6-5
j_gene: TRBJ2-1
d_gene: TRBD2
CDR3nt: TGTGCCAGCAGACCCGGGACTAGATCCTACAATGAGCAGTTCTTC
CDR3aa: CASRPGTRSYNEQFF

abundance: once
v_gene: TRBV6-5
j_gene: TRBJ1-2
d_gene: .
CDR3nt: TGTGCCAGCAGTTCCACATTTACACGGGGCTACACCTTC
CDR3aa: CASSSTFTRGYTF

abundance: .
v_gene: TRBV13
j_gene: TRBJ1-1
d_gene: .
CDR3nt: TGTGCCAGCAGCTTAGCCCTTCAGGGCACTGAAGCTTTCTTT
CDR3aa: CASSLALQGTEAFF

abundance: .
v_gene: TRBV9
j_gene: TRBJ1-1
d_gene: TRBD1
CDR3nt: TGTGCCAGCAGCGTAGAGGGGGCTACCATTTTCGAAGCTTTCTTT
CDR3aa: CASSVEGATIFEAFF

abundance: .
v_gene: TRBV6-5
j_gene: TRBJ1-2
d_gene: TRBD1
CDR3nt: TGTGCCAGCAGCCCTCCCCCCAGGGGGCGTGATGGCTACACCTTC
CDR3aa: CASSPPPRGRDGYTF

abundance: .
v_gene: TRBV5-1
j_gene: TRBJ2-7
d_gene: TRBD1
CDR3nt: TGCGCCAGCCAGAGCCGGGACAGGGCTTTCGAGCAGTACTTC
CDR3aa: CASQSRDRAFEQYF

abundance: .
v_gene: TRBV7-9
j_gene: TRBJ2-7
d_gene: .
CDR3nt: TGTGCCAGCAGCCCTGACGGGGGGCTGAACGAGCAGTACTTC
CDR3aa: CASSPDGGLNEQYF

abundance: .
v_gene: TRBV5-4
j_gene: TRBJ2-5
d_gene: TRBD1
CDR3nt: TGTGCCAGCAGCCCTGGGACAGGGGGCATAGGAGAGACCCAGTACTTC
CDR3aa: CASSPGTGGIGETQYF

abundance: .
v_gene: TRBV5-1
j_gene: TRBJ1-2
d_gene: .
CDR3nt: TGCGCCAGCAGCTTGTATTGGGCCGCAGGGCCAAGGGACTATGGCTACACCTTC
CDR3aa: CASSLYWAAGPRDYGYTF

abundance: .
v_gene: TRBV5-4
j_gene: TRBJ2-1
d_gene: .
CDR3nt: TGTGCCAGCAGCGGCTCCGGGACCCAGGGGGGTAATGAGCAGTTCTTC
CDR3aa: CASSGSGTQGGNEQFF

abundance: few
v_gene: TRBV7-2
j_gene: TRBJ2-7
d_gene: .
CDR3nt: TGTGCCAGCAGCCCAGGACTACACTCCGAGCAGTACTTC
CDR3aa: CASSPGLHSEQYF

abundance: .
v_gene: TRBV7-6
j_gene: TRBJ2-5
d_gene: .
CDR3nt: TGTGCCAGCAGACCGGGACATACGGAGACCCAGTACTTC
CDR3aa: CASRPGHTETQYF

abundance: .
v_gene: TRBV14
j_gene: TRBJ2-7
d_gene: .
CDR3nt: TGTGCCAGCAGCCAAGATCTACAGGGCGAGCAGTACTTC
CDR3aa: CASSQDLQGEQYF

abundance: .
v_gene: TRBV5-4
j_gene: TRBJ1-2
d_gene: .
CDR3nt: TGTGCCAGCAGCACGGGAATTTTCTATGGCTACACCTTC
CDR3aa: CASSTGIFYGYTF

abundance: .
v_gene: TRBV4-3
j_gene: TRBJ2-7
d_gene: .
CDR3nt: TGCGCCAGCAGCCAGGACCGTCAGGTTCTCTACGAGCAGTACTTC
CDR3aa: CASSQDRQVLYEQYF

abundance: .
v_gene: TRBV7-2
j_gene: TRBJ1-2
d_gene: TRBD1
CDR3nt: TGTGCCAGCAGCCGCAGGGGGCGATTCTATGGCTACACCTTC
CDR3aa: CASSRRGRFYGYTF

abundance: .
v_gene: TRBV5-1
j_gene: TRBJ1-1
d_gene: .
CDR3nt: TGCGCCAGCAGCTTGGCCTGGTTAAACACTGAAGCTTTCTTT
CDR3aa: CASSLAWLNTEAFF

abundance: .
v_gene: TRBV30
j_gene: TRBJ1-2
d_gene: TRBD1
CDR3nt: TGTGCCTGGATCGGGACAGGATTCTATGTCTACACCTTC
CDR3aa: CAWIGTGFYVYTF

abundance: .
v_gene: TRBV9
j_gene: TRBJ2-1
d_gene: .
CDR3nt: TGTGCCAGCAGGGGCACCAAACCGACGCAGTTCTTC
CDR3aa: CASRGTKPTQFF

abundance: .
v_gene: TRBV30
j_gene: TRBJ1-4
d_gene: TRBD1
CDR3nt: TGTGCCTGGTCCAGGGGGCGGGATGAAAAACTGTTTTTT
CDR3aa: CAWSRGRDEKLFF

abundance: .
v_gene: TRBV16
j_gene: TRBJ1-1
d_gene: .
CDR3nt: TGTGCCAGCAGCCAATTCGGGCGGAACACTGAAGCTTTCTTT
CDR3aa: CASSQFGRNTEAFF

abundance: .
v_gene: TRBV27
j_gene: TRBJ1-1
d_gene: .
CDR3nt: TGTGCCAGCAGTTTTCGGGGGCGAACTGAAGCTTTCTTT
CDR3aa: CASSFRGRTEAFF

abundance: .
v_gene: TRBV6-6
j_gene: TRBJ2-7
d_gene: .
CDR3nt: TGTGCCAGCAGTTACCCCGGGAGCTCCTACGAGCAGTACTTC
CDR3aa: CASSYPGSSYEQYF

abundance: .
v_gene: TRBV11-3
j_gene: TRBJ2-2
d_gene: TRBD1
CDR3nt: TGTGCCAGCAGCTTGGACAGGGTCACCGGGGAGCTGTTTTTT
CDR3aa: CASSLDRVTGELFF

abundance: .
v_gene: TRBV14
j_gene: TRBJ2-7
d_gene: .
CDR3nt: TGTGCCAGCAGCCAAGTAGGCTTCGGGGGCGAGCAGTACTTC
CDR3aa: CASSQVGFGGEQYF

abundance: .
v_gene: TRBV6-6
j_gene: TRBJ1-1
d_gene: .
CDR3nt: TGTGCCAGCAGTCAGGGGAACACTGAAGCTTTCTTT
CDR3aa: CASSQGNTEAFF

abundance: .
v_gene: TRBV19
j_gene: TRBJ2-1
d_gene: TRBD1
CDR3nt: TGTGCCAGTAGCTGGGACAGGGTCGCCACCAATGAGCAGTTCTTC
CDR3aa: CASSWDRVATNEQFF

abundance: .
v_gene: TRBV2
j_gene: TRBJ1-2
d_gene: .
CDR3nt: TGTGCCAGCAGAGATACAGCGAACTATGGCTACACCTTC
CDR3aa: CASRDTANYGYTF

abundance: .
v_gene: TRBV7-6
j_gene: TRBJ2-7
d_gene: TRBD2
CDR3nt: TGTGCCAGCAGTCCAGGACTAGCGGCGGGGATGGACTACGAGCAGTACTTC
CDR3aa: CASSPGLAAGMDYEQYF

abundance: .
v_gene: TRBV29-1
j_gene: TRBJ2-2
d_gene: .
CDR3nt: TGCAGCGTTGAAGAAACCGAGGTTAACACCGGGGAGCTGTTTTTT
CDR3aa: CSVEETEVNTGELFF

abundance: .
v_gene: TRBV14
j_gene: TRBJ1-1
d_gene: TRBD1
CDR3nt: TGTGCCAGCAGCCACCTAACAGGGGACACTGAAGCTTTCTTT
CDR3aa: CASSHLTGDTEAFF

abundance: few
v_gene: TRBV18
j_gene: TRBJ2-7
d_gene: .
CDR3nt: TGTGCCAGCTCACCACCGAGTTGGGCAACCTACGAGCAGTACTTC
CDR3aa: CASSPPSWATYEQYF